The 31 T cell receptor beta chains presented below share a single source sample, sequenced in a study of regulatory T cells in long-lasting Graves disease. Time point here: persistent/refractory GD, antithyroid drugs over 5 years with positive TRAb. Extracted PBMC RNA gave rise to the TCR library. CDR3-region Arm-PCR and iRepertoire HTBI primers produced the TCR beta libraries. TCRdb re-analysed the multiplex PCR reads in MiXCR, keeping a single row per CDR3 protein. The sample gives a few hundred thousand distinct CDR3 sequences, approximately 25% of which show up once; approximately 27% is in the top ten. The source was peripheral blood mononuclear cells (PBMCs), collected when the disease was refractory, from a patient treated with antithyroid drugs. Source of these receptors: a woman between 40 and 50 years old with Graves disease.

This clonotype was seen ten or more times. The V gene is TRBV7-9, the J gene TRBJ1-1; 10 bases agree with TRBD1. The CDR3 runs 19 residues. Germline CDR1 SEHNR, CDR2 FQNEAQ (reference sequence). The J segment lost 0 bases and the V segment lost 4 bases, leaving 14 bases of the junction unmatched. The CDR3 protein is CASSSYAWTGGLMNTEAFF. In DNA form, the CDR3 reads TGTGCCAGCAGCTCATATGCCTGGACAGGGGGACTCATGAACACTGAAGCTTTCTTT. The full variable domain, rest sourced from reference TRBV7-9 and TRBJ1-1, is DTGVSQNPRHKITKRGQNVTFRCDPISEHNRLYWYRQTLGQGPEFLTYFQNEAQLEKSRLLSDRFSAERPKGSFSTLEIQRTEQGDSAMYLCASSSYAWTGGLMNTEAFFGQGTRLTVV.

This clonotype was found many times. The chain combines TRBV12-3 or TRBV12-4 with TRBJ2-2; maybe TRBD1 (8 bases). V lost 5 bases and J lost 4, with 20 bases in between. This CDR3 spans 17 amino acids. CDR3 coding DNA: TGTGCCAGCAGTCGGACAGGGAGGGTGGTGGCCACCGGGGAGCTGTTTTTT. Its translation is CASSRTGRVVATGELFF.

This clonotype was counted only a few times. The chain links TRBV20-1 to TRBJ2-1; 11 positions agree with TRBD2. The V gene's germline CDR1 is DFQATT and CDR2 SNEGSKA (reference sequence). This CDR3 contains 14 residues. The V gene end was trimmed by 6 bases and the J gene end by 6 bases; junction bases not matched to a gene: 7. DNA for the CDR3: TGCAGTGCCGTTAGCGGGAGGGCCCCCAATGAGCAGTTCTTC. Translated: CSAVSGRAPNEQFF.

This clonotype was counted many times. The V call is TRBV11-2, the J call TRBJ2-7; 12 nucleotides match TRBD2. CDR3 length equals 14 residues. CDR1 and CDR2 (germline): SGHAT, FQNNGV. V was pared by 4 bases and J by 9 bases, with 7 bases of the junction left unmatched. CDR3 DNA sequence: TGTGCCAGCAGCTCCTTGACTAGCGGGAGTCGGCAGTACTTC. It codes for CASSSLTSGSRQYF.

To note about this clonotype: A much larger clone lies a single base off, so this may be a read error. The chain has TRBV5-6 and TRBJ2-2, with D perhaps TRBD1 (6 bases). V was pared by 5 bases and J by 4 bases, with 12 bases between. Germline assignment: CDR1 SGHDT and CDR2 YYEEEE. CDR3 size: 14 residues. The CDR3 spells CASSQTGITGELFF. The CDR3 coding sequence is TGTGCCAGCAGTCAAACAGGGATCACCGGGGAGCTGTTTTTT.

This clonotype was counted a few times. The V and J genes are TRBV20-1 and TRBJ1-1; D is unresolved. This CDR3 has 10 residues. Trimming pared 6 bases from V and 5 bases from J, leaving 7 bases between. The germline V gene has CDR1 DFQATT and CDR2 SNEGSKA (reference sequence). DNA of the CDR3: TGCAGTGCGCCCGGGACTGAAGCTTTCTTT. It specifies CSAPGTEAFF.

V usage is TRBV5-1 and J usage is TRBJ2-5; 12 bases are a match to TRBD2. V was pared by 3 bases and J by 7 bases, with 7 bases of the junction left unmatched. The length of the CDR3 is 15 residues. Germline values: CDR1 SGHRS, CDR2 YFSETQ. The chain's CDR3 is CASSSTSGSPGTQYF. Here the CDR3 DNA reads TGCGCCAGCAGCTCGACTAGCGGGAGCCCGGGGACCCAGTACTTC.

This clonotype was counted a few times. The chain carries TRBV10-1 and TRBJ2-7; D is uncertain. Germline V gives CDR1 WNHNN, CDR2 SYGVQD (reference sequence). V was cut by 4 bases and J by 2 bases, with 12 bases left in between. The length of the CDR3 is 14 residues. The DNA for the CDR3 is TGCGCCAGCAGTGCATCCGGGCCCCCCTACGAGCAGTACTTC. This translates into CASSASGPPYEQYF.

The chain is built from TRBV6-1 and TRBJ2-7; 7 bases are a match to TRBD1. The CDR3 covers 15 residues. The germline V gene has CDR1 MNHNS and CDR2 SASEGT. The V gene end was trimmed by 4 bases and the J gene end by 4 bases; junction bases not matched to a gene: 10. The CDR3 bases are TGTGCCAGCAGTGGAGAGACAGGGCGCGGGTACGAGCAGTACTTC. It codes for CASSGETGRGYEQYF.

This clonotype has only a few counts. The rearrangement links TRBV6-5 to TRBJ2-2; 10 nucleotides align to TRBD2. V was pared by 2 bases and J by 8 bases, with 2 bases of the junction left unmatched. The germline V gene has CDR1 MNHEY and CDR2 SVGAGI. The CDR3 consists of 14 residues. The CDR3: CASSYILAGGELFF. CDR3 nucleotide sequence: TGTGCCAGCAGTTACATACTAGCGGGAGGGGAGCTGTTTTTT.

This clonotype was detected only a few times. The chain combines TRBV3-1 with TRBJ1-1, with TRBD1 as a possible D gene (5 bases). The V end was cut by 0 bases, the J end by 5 bases, with 10 bases between. Germline CDR1 reads LGHDT; CDR2 reads YNNKEL (reference sequence). The CDR3 is 14 amino acids. The CDR3 is CASSQDATVTEAFF. CDR3 DNA: TGTGCCAGCAGCCAAGATGCGACAGTTACTGAAGCTTTCTTT.

The CDR3 nucleotides read TGCGCCAGCAGCTCGGGGACAGGAAGCTCCTATAATTCACCCCTCCACTTT. Amino acid sequence: CASSSGTGSSYNSPLHF. The genes are TRBV5-1 and TRBJ1-6, with 8 bases fitting TRBD1. The J segment lost 0 bases and the V segment lost 3 bases, leaving 5 bases of the junction unmatched. CDR3 size: 17 residues. Germline CDR1 is SGHRS and CDR2 is YFSETQ.

Many counts were recorded for this clonotype. V gene TRBV28 combines with J gene TRBJ2-7; tentatively, D is TRBD1 or TRBD2 (5 bases each). The CDR3 runs 14 residues. The germline V gene encodes CDR1 MDHEN and CDR2 SYDVKM. V gave up 0 bases and J gave up 2 bases, with 8 bases separating them. CDR3 region: CASSLWGEPYEQYF. In nucleotides, the CDR3 is TGTGCCAGCAGTTTATGGGGGGAGCCCTACGAGCAGTACTTC. The whole variable domain, filled in from reference TRBV28 and TRBJ2-7, reads DVKVTQSSRYLVKRTGEKVFLECVQDMDHENMFWYRQDPGLGLRLIYFSYDVKMKEKGDIPEGYSVSREKKERFSLILESASTNQTSMYLCASSLWGEPYEQYFGPGTRLTVT.

This clonotype was seen ten or more times. This chain joins TRBV28 and TRBJ2-7; 9 nucleotides match TRBD1. The CDR3 is 15 amino acids. Germline V gene data show CDR1 as MDHEN and CDR2 as SYDVKM. J lost 4 bases, V lost 4 bases, and 8 bases had no gene match. The CDR3 sequence is CASSSPGQGRYEQYF. The CDR3 nucleotides are TGTGCCAGCAGTTCCCCGGGACAGGGAAGGTACGAGCAGTACTTC.

The chain uses TRBV12-3 or TRBV12-4 and TRBJ1-2; 10 bases map to TRBD1. This CDR3 spans 15 amino acids. After removal of 6 bases from V and 5 bases from J, the junction contained 9 bases not matched to a gene. The CDR3 loop reads CASRDWDRGWYGYTF. CDR3 nucleotide sequence: TGTGCCAGCAGGGACTGGGACAGGGGTTGGTATGGCTACACCTTC.

This clonotype was counted only a few times. Since a much larger clone is just one base distant, this may be a read error. The genes are TRBV2 and TRBJ1-5; tentative D call: TRBD1 (5 bases). The CDR3 runs 15 residues. V was cut by 10 bases and J by 0 bases, with 16 bases left in between. In germline, CDR1 is SNHLY, CDR2 FYNNEI. CDR3 DNA: TGTGCCAACAGCACGACAGACTATAGCAATCAGCCCCAGCATTTT. The encoded protein is CANSTTDYSNQPQHF.

The chain links TRBV11-2 to TRBJ2-3, with D perhaps matching TRBD1 (6 bases). Germline CDR1 SGHAT, CDR2 FQNNGV. Trimming stripped 6 bases from V and 5 bases from J, with 27 bases between. The CDR3 sequence is 18 residues long. The CDR3, as DNA: TGTGCCAGCAGTTTTTACCTTTCTTGGAAGGACAGAAAAGATACGCAGTATTTT. Protein sequence: CASSFYLSWKDRKDTQYF.

CDR3 DNA: TGTGCCTGGAGCGGTGGAGGGAATGAAAAACTGTTTTTT. Translation: CAWSGGGNEKLFF. The chain has TRBV30 and TRBJ1-4; D remains unclear. Germline assignment: CDR1 GTSNPN and CDR2 SVGIG (reference sequence). This CDR3 has 13 residues. The V end was cut by 3 bases, the J end by 5 bases, with 10 bases between.

This clonotype was counted at least ten times. J is TRBJ1-5 and V is TRBV28; possibly TRBD1 for D (6 bases). The germline CDR1 and CDR2 sequences are MDHEN and SYDVKM. This CDR3 spans 15 amino acids. Trimming stripped 6 bases from V and 2 bases from J, with 14 bases between. Here the CDR3 DNA reads TGTGCCAGCAGGCTAGGGGGTGGGGGCAATCAGCCCCAGCATTTT. Its protein is CASRLGGGGNQPQHF.

On this clonotype: A read error may account for a junction end that differs from germline. This sequence joins TRBV5-1 and TRBJ2-4; D remains unclear. The CDR3 length is 14 residues. CDR1 is SGHRS, CDR2 YFSETQ, per germline. CDR3 DNA: TGCGCCAGCAGCTTGGAGTTGGGCAAAGACATTCAGTACTTC. It encodes CASSLELGKDIQYF.

There are many counts of this clonotype. The V and J genes are TRBV2 and TRBJ1-1; the D gene is possibly TRBD1 (6 bases). CDR1 SNHLY and CDR2 FYNNEI come from the germline V gene. Trimming left V 5 bases short and J 3 bases short, with 19 bases between. The CDR3 contains 16 residues. The CDR3 protein is CASSNYRGPGDTEAFF. CDR3 nucleotide sequence: TGTGCCAGCAGTAATTATCGGGGGCCCGGGGACACTGAAGCTTTCTTT. The whole variable domain, filled in from reference TRBV2 and TRBJ1-1, reads EPEVTQTPSHQVTQMGQEVILRCVPISNHLYFYWYRQILGQKVEFLVSFYNNEISEKSEIFDDQFSVERPDGSNFTLKIRSTKLEDSAMYFCASSNYRGPGDTEAFFGQGTRLTVV.

This clonotype was counted a few times. This chain links TRBV10-3 with TRBJ2-7; D is possibly TRBD2 (6 bases). V lost 10 bases and J lost 0, with 16 bases in between. The CDR3 totals 14 residues. The V gene's germline CDR1 is ENHRY and CDR2 SYGVKD. The CDR3 DNA follows: TGTGCCACTCAACCGGGACTCGGCTCCTACGAGCAGTACTTC. Encoded protein: CATQPGLGSYEQYF.

There are many counts of this clonotype. This chain links TRBV28 with TRBJ2-7; 7 bases are a match to TRBD1. J gave up 3 bases and V 7 bases, and 9 bases lay outside the gene matches. Germline V lookup: CDR1 MDHEN, CDR2 SYDVKM. The CDR3 spans 14 residues. The CDR3 loop reads CASNDWDSHYEQYF. Here the CDR3 DNA reads TGTGCCAGCAACGATTGGGACAGTCACTACGAGCAGTACTTC.

This clonotype was counted only a few times. The chain couples TRBV3-1 to TRBJ2-7, with 11 bases that match TRBD2. Germline V gene sequence: CDR1 LGHDT, CDR2 YNNKEL (reference sequence). J lost 2 bases, V lost 5 bases, and 2 bases had no gene match. This CDR3 has 14 amino acids. CDR3 nucleotides: TGTGCCAGCAGCGGGACTAGCGGACCCTACGAGCAGTACTTC. Protein: CASSGTSGPYEQYF.

V gene TRBV27 combines with J gene TRBJ2-4; D ambiguous. In germline, CDR1 is MNHEY, CDR2 SMNVEV (reference sequence). Trimming removed 5 bases at V and 8 bases at J, with 13 bases between. CDR3 length: 13 residues. CDR3 coding DNA: TGTGCCAGCAGTCTGTTGGCCCAGGACATTCAGTACTTC. Protein: CASSLLAQDIQYF.

This clonotype was seen repeatedly, ten times or more. The chain couples TRBV28 to TRBJ1-1; 9 bases are shared with TRBD1. This CDR3 has 13 amino acids. Germline loops: CDR1 MDHEN, CDR2 SYDVKM. With V trimmed by 4 bases and J by 11 bases, 8 bases remained unmatched. The CDR3 DNA sequence: TGTGCCAGCAGTTCACCGGGACAGGGCTGGGCTTTCTTT. Protein: CASSSPGQGWAFF.

The chain employs TRBV24-1 and TRBJ2-7, with unresolved D. Germline V gene sequence: CDR1 KGHDR, CDR2 SFDVKD. The CDR3 covers 12 residues. The V and J ends lost 2 bases and 3 bases respectively, with 4 bases between them. The CDR3 nucleotides are TGTGCCACCAGTGATTCGGACTACGAGCAGTACTTC. Its protein product is CATSDSDYEQYF.

This clonotype was counted many times. This chain links TRBV28 with TRBJ2-7, with D possibly being TRBD1 (5 bases). CDR3 size: 17 residues. In germline, CDR1 is MDHEN, CDR2 SYDVKM. V lost 4 bases to trimming and J lost 2 bases, with 21 bases between them. CDR3 nucleotides: TGTGCCAGCAGTTGGCCCCAGATGTGGGGCGTAACCTACGAGCAGTACTTC. The encoded protein is CASSWPQMWGVTYEQYF.

This clonotype was observed at least ten times. The chain is built from TRBV20-1 and TRBJ2-7, with D maybe TRBD2 (6 bases). The germline V and J ends were trimmed by 6 bases and 2 bases, with 17 bases remaining between them. The CDR3 is 14 residues long. CDR1 is DFQATT and CDR2 is SNEGSKA in the germline V gene (reference sequence). CDR3 nucleotides: TGCAGTGCGTTGTGGGCGGGACCAACCTACGAGCAGTACTTC. Residues: CSALWAGPTYEQYF.

This clonotype has ten or more counts. The chain carries TRBV12-3 or TRBV12-4 and TRBJ2-7; D is possibly TRBD1 (6 bases). Trimming removed 8 bases at V and 2 bases at J, with 10 bases between. This CDR3 is built from 12 residues. CDR3 coding DNA: TGTGCCAGCGGGACACCTACCTACGAGCAGTACTTC. Translated, it gives CASGTPTYEQYF.

Ten or more counts support this clonotype. V usage is TRBV20-1 and J usage is TRBJ1-6; TRBD1 might be the D (5 bases). CDR3 length equals 15 residues. CDR1 is DFQATT and CDR2 is SNEGSKA in the germline V gene (reference sequence). The V gene lost 8 bases and the J gene lost 10 bases, with 24 bases spanning the gap. CDR3 loop: CSPPFSTAGGSPLHF. CDR3 coding DNA: TGCAGTCCCCCCTTCTCGACAGCGGGAGGATCACCCCTCCACTTT.